Listed here are 24 T cell receptor beta chains from one sample, sequenced in a study of blood T cell repertoires in COVID-19. Libraries were prepared by immunoSEQ multiplex PCR; TCRdb keeps only in-frame clonotypes and omits some of them. The sample has over 140,000 clones, around 73% seen once. Sequenced sample: peripheral blood. The receptors come from a woman between 50 and 59 years old with active or convalescent COVID-19.

The rearrangement uses TRBV7-2 and TRBJ2-3, with 7 bases that match TRBD2. Per germline, CDR1 SGHTA and CDR2 FQGNSA. CDR3 length equals 19 residues. V dropped 6 bases and J dropped 0; count of bases not matched to a gene: 18. The CDR3 protein is CASSSRGPSGISSTDTQYF. The CDR3 DNA is TGTGCCAGCAGTTCCCGGGGTCCTAGCGGAATATCTAGCACAGATACGCAGTATTTT.

This clone was picked up one time. The genes are TRBV6-1 and TRBJ2-1, with TRBD1 identical over 7 bases. J gave up 4 bases and V 2 bases, and 8 bases lay outside the gene matches. CDR1 is MNHNS and CDR2 is SASEGT in the germline V gene. The CDR3 totals 16 residues. The CDR3: CASSEMGQIFYNEQFF. CDR3 bases: TGTGCCAGCAGTGAAATGGGACAGATCTTTTACAATGAGCAGTTCTTC.

The CDR3 here is CASSQGQNYGYTF. In DNA form, the CDR3 reads TGTGCCAGCAGCCAGGGACAAAACTATGGCTACACCTTC. V is TRBV7-2 and J is TRBJ1-2; D may be TRBD1 (6 bases). The V and J ends lost 5 bases and 2 bases respectively, with 9 bases between them. The length of the CDR3 is 13 residues. The germline gives CDR1 SGHTA, CDR2 FQGNSA. Filled out from reference TRBV7-2 and TRBJ1-2, the complete variable domain reads GAGVSQSPSNKVTEKGKDVELRCDPISGHTALYWYRQSLGQGLEFLIYFQGNSAPDKSGLPSDRFSAERTGGSVSTLTIQRTQQEDSAVYLCASSQGQNYGYTFGSGTRLTVV.

This clone occurred a few times. The chain is built from TRBV7-2 and TRBJ2-3, with D perhaps matching TRBD2 (5 bases). The CDR3 loop spans 14 amino acids. Looked up from germline, CDR1 is SGHTA and CDR2 is FQGNSA. Between the trimmed V and J ends, which lost 2 bases and 2 bases, there was a span of 8 bases. CDR3 bases: TGTGCCAGCAGCTTAACGGGGTCCACAGATACGCAGTATTTT. As protein: CASSLTGSTDTQYF.

The V gene is TRBV6-5, the J gene TRBJ2-7; 8 bases match TRBD1. This CDR3 contains 14 residues. The germline V gene encodes CDR1 MNHEY and CDR2 SVGAGI. V trimming: 6 bases; J trimming: 3 bases; junction bases outside the gene matches: 7. CDR3 coding DNA: TGTGCCAGCAGCCCCCGGGACAGGTTCTACGAGCAGTACTTC. Its translation is CASSPRDRFYEQYF.

Worth noting for this clone: The sample holds other DNA sequences that translate to the same CDR3. This chain links TRBV6-5 with TRBJ1-2, with 7 bases lining up with TRBD1. Germline CDR1 is MNHEY and CDR2 is SVGAGI. CDR3 length: 12 residues. V shed 6 bases and J 2 bases; nucleotides not matched to a gene: 0. The CDR3 here is CASRQGNYGYTF. The CDR3, as DNA: TGTGCCAGCAGACAGGGGAACTATGGCTACACCTTC.

The J gene is TRBJ2-5, the V gene TRBV5-4; D may be TRBD1 (5 bases). CDR1 and CDR2 from the germline V gene are SGHNT and YYREEE (reference sequence). The CDR3 length is 13 residues. The ends were cut back, 4 bases at V and 5 bases at J, with 12 bases in the middle. Here the CDR3 reads CASSVRVAETQYF. CDR3 in DNA: TGTGCCAGCAGCGTCAGGGTCGCGGAGACCCAGTACTTC. The full variable domain, with the rest looked up from reference TRBV5-4 and TRBJ2-5, is ETGVTQSPTHLIKTRGQQVTLRCSSQSGHNTVSWYQQALGQGPQFIFQYYREEENGRGNFPPRFSGLQFPNYSSELNVNALELDDSALYLCASSVRVAETQYFGPGTRLLVL.

The rearrangement links TRBV5-6 to TRBJ1-3, with D tentatively TRBD1 (5 bases). CDR1 SGHDT and CDR2 YYEEEE come from the germline V gene. CDR3 size: 16 residues. V was trimmed by 2 bases and J by 4 bases, leaving 16 bases between them. CDR3 coding DNA: TGTGCCAGCAGCTTCCAGGGCCCCCGTGGGGGAAACACCATATATTTT. Its translation is CASSFQGPRGGNTIYF. Drawing the rest from reference TRBV5-6 and TRBJ1-3, the complete variable domain is DAGVTQSPTHLIKTRGQQVTLRCSPKSGHDTVSWYQQALGQGPQFIFQYYEEEERQRGNFPDRFSGHQFPNYSSELNVNALLLGDSALYLCASSFQGPRGGNTIYFGEGSWLTVV.

J is TRBJ2-1 and V is TRBV2, with 13 positions matching TRBD2. Germline V CDR1 and CDR2: SNHLY, FYNNEI. CDR3 length: 17 residues. Trimming cost V 2 bases and J 6 bases; bases outside gene matches: 7. CDR3 bases: TGTGCCAGCAGTGAACTCTCGGGACTAGCGGGGCGCAATGAGCAGTTCTTC. Translating it yields CASSELSGLAGRNEQFF.

The J gene is TRBJ1-1, the V gene TRBV11-3; D is ambiguous. The CDR3 has 13 residues. Trimming removed 3 bases from V and 8 bases from J, with 13 bases in between. CDR1 and CDR2 (germline): SGHNT, YENEEA. CDR3 loop: CASSLLSHAEAFF. CDR3 nucleotide sequence: TGTGCCAGCAGCTTGCTGAGTCATGCGGAAGCTTTCTTT.

V usage is TRBV27 and J usage is TRBJ1-5, with D possibly being TRBD1 (5 bases). Between the trimmed V and J ends, which lost 1 base and 2 bases, there was a span of 9 bases. The CDR3 extends over 15 amino acids. From germline, CDR1 is MNHEY and CDR2 SMNVEV (reference sequence). This CDR3 is CASSLYQGGNQPQHF. CDR3 nucleotide sequence: TGTGCCAGCAGTTTATATCAGGGTGGCAATCAGCCCCAGCATTTT.

The CDR3 DNA sequence: TGTGCCAGCAGTTACTTGGGGGGGGACTACAATGAGCAGTTCTTC. Translation gives CASSYLGGDYNEQFF. This rearrangement joins TRBV6-2 or TRBV6-3 to TRBJ2-1; 7 positions match TRBD2. J was trimmed by 3 bases and V by 1 base; bases with no gene match: 3. The length of the CDR3 is 15 residues. The germline V gene has CDR1 MNHEY and CDR2 SVGEGT.

V usage is TRBV7-8 and J usage is TRBJ1-3, with 8 bases matching TRBD1. The CDR3 covers 17 residues. Trimming cost V 4 bases and J 1 base; bases outside gene matches: 9. Germline V lookup: CDR1 SGHVS, CDR2 FQNEAQ. CDR3 coding DNA: TGTGCCAGCAGCTCCTATGGGACAGGCAAATCTGGAAACACCATATATTTT. Amino acids: CASSSYGTGKSGNTIYF.

Ten or more counts support this clone. The V call is TRBV20-1, the J call TRBJ2-1, with TRBD2 matching 8 bases. Germline V gene lookup returns CDR1 DFQATT and CDR2 SNEGSKA (reference sequence). Trimming removed 3 bases from V and 6 bases from J; junction bases left unmatched: 13. This CDR3 spans 16 amino acids. The CDR3 loop reads CSASSNGLAGFNEQFF. CDR3 coding DNA: TGCAGTGCTAGTTCCAACGGGCTAGCGGGCTTCAATGAGCAGTTCTTC.

This chain connects TRBV12-3 or TRBV12-4 to TRBJ2-7; the D gene is possibly TRBD1 (6 bases). Trimming removed 1 base from V and 3 bases from J, with 7 bases in between. This CDR3 comprises 13 residues. The CDR3 here is CASSLDRDYEQYF. The CDR3 nucleotides read TGTGCCAGCAGTTTAGACAGGGACTACGAGCAGTACTTC.

This chain uses TRBV18 with TRBJ1-1; D perhaps matches TRBD1 (6 bases). This CDR3 has 14 amino acids. Trimming removed 3 bases from V and 1 base from J, with 9 bases in between. Germline V gives CDR1 KGHSH, CDR2 LQKENI. As DNA, the CDR3 is TGTGCCAGCTCACCGACCAGGGGGAACACTGAAGCTTTCTTT. Its protein is CASSPTRGNTEAFF.

This clone turned up a few times. V is TRBV6-6 and J is TRBJ2-1; 9 bases agree with TRBD1. The CDR3 is 14 amino acids. V lost 2 bases, J lost 6 bases, and 2 bases stayed unmatched. Germline assignment: CDR1 MNHNY and CDR2 SVGAGI (reference sequence). Written as DNA, the CDR3 is TGTGCCAGCAGTTACGAGACAGGGGGCAATGAGCAGTTCTTC. This encodes CASSYETGGNEQFF.

The genes are TRBV6-5 and TRBJ2-7, with 9 bases aligning to TRBD2. The CDR3 consists of 14 residues. V lost 6 bases to trimming and J lost 1 base; unmatched junction nucleotides: 4. Germline V lookup: CDR1 MNHEY, CDR2 SVGAGI. CDR3 sequence: CASRTSGGSYEQYF. CDR3 DNA: TGTGCCAGCAGAACGAGCGGGGGGTCCTACGAGCAGTACTTC.

This clone is labeled as medium-sized. The chain couples TRBV7-2 to TRBJ1-4; tentatively, D is TRBD1 (5 bases). Germline CDR1 reads SGHTA; CDR2 reads FQGNSA. The CDR3 sequence is 14 residues long. The V and J ends lost 5 bases and 7 bases respectively, with 14 bases between them. DNA of the CDR3: TGTGCCAGCAGCCCGTTCCTCGGGGGTGAAAAACTGTTTTTT. Translating gives CASSPFLGGEKLFF.

This clone appeared a few times. The chain has TRBV28 and TRBJ1-1; D possibly corresponds to TRBD1 (5 bases). Germline lookup yields CDR1 MDHEN and CDR2 SYDVKM. The CDR3 covers 11 residues. V lost 5 bases to trimming and J lost 8 bases, with 9 bases between them. In nucleotides, the CDR3 is TGTGCCAGCAGTACACAGGCGGAAGCTTTCTTT. Protein product: CASSTQAEAFF.

The V call is TRBV13, the J call TRBJ2-1; 8 nucleotides agree with TRBD1. CDR1 is PRHDT, CDR2 FYEKMQ, per germline (reference sequence). V dropped 6 bases and J dropped 6; count of bases not matched to a gene: 7. The CDR3 has 14 amino acids. DNA for the CDR3: TGTGCCAGCAGAGTAGGACAGGGCGGCAATGAGCAGTTCTTC. This translates into CASRVGQGGNEQFF. Drawing the rest from reference TRBV13 and TRBJ2-1, the complete variable domain is AAGVIQSPRHLIKEKRETATLKCYPIPRHDTVYWYQQGPGQDPQFLISFYEKMQSDKGSIPDRFSAQQFSDYHSELNMSSLELGDSALYFCASRVGQGGNEQFFGPGTRLTVL.

The chain links TRBV25-1 to TRBJ2-7, with TRBD1 matching over 9 bases. Germline loops: CDR1 MGHDK, CDR2 SYGVNS. V lost 7 bases, J lost 6 bases, and 7 bases stayed unmatched. The length of the CDR3 is 13 residues. CDR3 sequence (DNA): TGTGCCAGCACCCGGGACAGGGTAGGCGAGCAGTACTTC. This gives the protein CASTRDRVGEQYF.

The chain couples TRBV7-9 to TRBJ2-5, with TRBD1 identical over 8 bases. The germline V gene has CDR1 SEHNR and CDR2 FQNEAQ (reference sequence). Trimming at V came to 5 bases and at J to 3 bases, leaving 11 bases not matched to a gene. The CDR3 runs 16 residues. The CDR3 is CASSRRGQVWEETQYF. The CDR3 bases are TGTGCCAGCAGCCGCAGGGGACAGGTTTGGGAAGAGACCCAGTACTTC.

The chain's CDR3 is CASSHLRDRSYEQYF. The CDR3 coding sequence is TGTGCCAGCAGCCACCTCCGGGACAGATCCTACGAGCAGTACTTC. J is TRBJ2-7 and V is TRBV11-2; TRBD1 aligns across 7 bases. Germline CDR1 SGHAT, CDR2 FQNNGV. Unmatched junction bases numbered 8, after V lost 5 bases and J lost 1 base. The CDR3 loop spans 15 amino acids.